What follows is one T cell receptor (beta chain) and its context. The antigen is not known. These data belong to a study of CXCR3-negative and CXCR3-positive naive CD8 T cells. Findings and limits, study-wide: CXCR3-positive naive cells carried more hydrophobic TRB CDR3s than CXCR3-negative ones.

The libraries of TRB cDNA were prepared using 5' RACE with UMI labels. No DNA is given; TCRdb re-called the 5' RACE reads and lists each CDR3 protein once. This sample's clone table lists some 150,000 distinct CDR3 sequences. Germline V lookup: CDR1 SQVTM, CDR2 ANQGSEA. The CDR3 runs to 14 residues. The TCR sequence derives from a human donor in good health. Some clones in this sample may be carry-over from other donors' samples. Sequenced material: naive CXCR3+ CD8+ T cells from blood. Documented subset: CD45RO-CCR7+CD27+CD95- naive CD8+ T cells expressing CXCR3 (TNR3+). The V call is TRBV29-1, the J call TRBJ2-7. The CDR3 sequence: CSVEDRGDSYEQYF.